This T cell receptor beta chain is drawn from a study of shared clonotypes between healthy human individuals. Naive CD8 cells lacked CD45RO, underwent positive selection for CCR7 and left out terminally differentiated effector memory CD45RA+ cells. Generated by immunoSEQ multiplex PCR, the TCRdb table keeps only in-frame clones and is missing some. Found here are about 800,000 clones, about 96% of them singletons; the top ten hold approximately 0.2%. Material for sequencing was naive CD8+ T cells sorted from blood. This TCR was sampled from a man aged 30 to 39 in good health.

As DNA, the CDR3 is TGCGCCAGCAGACTCCGCAGGAATACCTATACTGAAGCTTTCTTT. This gives the protein CASRLRRNTYTEAFF. The rearrangement uses TRBV5-1 and TRBJ1-1; D gene unclear. V gave up 5 bases and J gave up 5 bases, with 19 bases separating them. This CDR3 spans 15 amino acids. Germline CDR1 and CDR2: SGHRS and YFSETQ.